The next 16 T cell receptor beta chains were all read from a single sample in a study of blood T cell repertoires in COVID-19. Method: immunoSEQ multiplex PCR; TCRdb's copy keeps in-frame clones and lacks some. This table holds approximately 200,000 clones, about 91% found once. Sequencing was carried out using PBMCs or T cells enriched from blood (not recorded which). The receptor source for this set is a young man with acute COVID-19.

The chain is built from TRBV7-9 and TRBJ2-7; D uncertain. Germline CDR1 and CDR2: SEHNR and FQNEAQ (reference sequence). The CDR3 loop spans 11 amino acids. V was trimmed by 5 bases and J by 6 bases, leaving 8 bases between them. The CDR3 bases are TGTGCCAGCAGCATACTTACCGAGCAGTACTTC. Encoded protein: CASSILTEQYF.

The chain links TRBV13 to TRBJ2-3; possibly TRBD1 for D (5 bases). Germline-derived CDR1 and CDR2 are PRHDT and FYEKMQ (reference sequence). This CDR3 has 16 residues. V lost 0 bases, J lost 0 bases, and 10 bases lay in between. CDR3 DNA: TGTGCCAGCAGCTTAGGCGGACAAATTAGCACAGATACGCAGTATTTT. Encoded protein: CASSLGGQISTDTQYF. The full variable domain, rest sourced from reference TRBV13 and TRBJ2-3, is AAGVIQSPRHLIKEKRETATLKCYPIPRHDTVYWYQQGPGQDPQFLISFYEKMQSDKGSIPDRFSAQQFSDYHSELNMSSLELGDSALYFCASSLGGQISTDTQYFGPGTRLTVL.

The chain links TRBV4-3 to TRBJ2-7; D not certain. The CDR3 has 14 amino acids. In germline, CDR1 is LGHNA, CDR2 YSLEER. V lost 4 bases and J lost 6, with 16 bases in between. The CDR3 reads CASSPSRISGEQYF. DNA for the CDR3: TGCGCCAGCAGCCCCAGCCGGATTTCGGGCGAGCAGTACTTC.

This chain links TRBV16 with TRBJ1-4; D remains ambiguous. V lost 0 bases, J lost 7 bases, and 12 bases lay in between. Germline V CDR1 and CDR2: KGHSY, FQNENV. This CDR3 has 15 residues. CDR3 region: CASSQSGGLGEKLFF. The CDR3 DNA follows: TGTGCCAGCAGCCAATCTGGAGGGTTGGGTGAAAAACTGTTTTTT.

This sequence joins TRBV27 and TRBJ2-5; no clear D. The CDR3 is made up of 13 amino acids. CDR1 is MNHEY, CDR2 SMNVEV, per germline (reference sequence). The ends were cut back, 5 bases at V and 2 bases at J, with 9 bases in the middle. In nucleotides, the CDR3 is TGTGCCAGCAGTCCTCCTCTACAAGAGACCCAGTACTTC. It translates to CASSPPLQETQYF.

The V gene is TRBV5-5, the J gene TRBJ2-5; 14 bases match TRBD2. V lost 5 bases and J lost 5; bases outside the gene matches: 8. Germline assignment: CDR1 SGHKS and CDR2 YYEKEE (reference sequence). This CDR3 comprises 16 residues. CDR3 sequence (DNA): TGTGCCAGCAGTTCGGGACTAGCGGGAGTATTTGAGACCCAGTACTTC. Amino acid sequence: CASSSGLAGVFETQYF.

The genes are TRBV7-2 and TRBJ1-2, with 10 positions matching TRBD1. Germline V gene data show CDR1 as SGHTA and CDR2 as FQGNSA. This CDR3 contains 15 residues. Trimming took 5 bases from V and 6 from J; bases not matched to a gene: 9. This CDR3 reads CASSTSTGGGDGYTF. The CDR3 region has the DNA TGTGCCAGCAGCACTTCGACAGGGGGCGGCGATGGCTACACCTTC.

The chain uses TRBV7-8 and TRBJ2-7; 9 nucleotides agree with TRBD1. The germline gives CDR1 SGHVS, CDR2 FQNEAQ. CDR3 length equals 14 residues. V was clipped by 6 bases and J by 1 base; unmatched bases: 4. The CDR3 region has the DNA TGTGCCAGCAGGGCCGGGACAGGGTCCTACGAGCAGTACTTC. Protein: CASRAGTGSYEQYF.

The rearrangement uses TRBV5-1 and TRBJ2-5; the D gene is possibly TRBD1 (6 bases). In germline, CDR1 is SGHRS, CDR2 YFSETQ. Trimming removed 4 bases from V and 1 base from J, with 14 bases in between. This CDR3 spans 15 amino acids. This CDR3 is CASSPGQPIQETQYF. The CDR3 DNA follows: TGCGCCAGCAGCCCTGGACAGCCGATCCAAGAGACCCAGTACTTC.

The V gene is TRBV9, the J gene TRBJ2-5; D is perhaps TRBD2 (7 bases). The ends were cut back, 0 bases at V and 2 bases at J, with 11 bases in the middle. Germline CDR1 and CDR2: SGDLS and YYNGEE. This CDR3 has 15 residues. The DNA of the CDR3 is TGTGCCAGCAGCGTAGGAGGGGGAGGGCAAGAGACCCAGTACTTC. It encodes CASSVGGGGQETQYF.

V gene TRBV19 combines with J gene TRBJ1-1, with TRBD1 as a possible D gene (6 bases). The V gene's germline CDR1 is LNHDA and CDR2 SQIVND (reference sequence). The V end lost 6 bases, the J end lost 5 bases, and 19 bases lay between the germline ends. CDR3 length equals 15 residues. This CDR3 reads CASSNLLQGNTEAFF. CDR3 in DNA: TGTGCCAGTAGCAACCTACTCCAGGGGAATACTGAAGCTTTCTTT.

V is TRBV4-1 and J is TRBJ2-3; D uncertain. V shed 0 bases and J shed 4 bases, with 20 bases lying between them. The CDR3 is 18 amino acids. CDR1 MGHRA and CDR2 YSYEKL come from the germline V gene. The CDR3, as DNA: TGCGCCAGCAGCCAAGAGCGTTTATCTCGGTATTCTCCAGATACGCAGTATTTT. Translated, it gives CASSQERLSRYSPDTQYF.

CDR3 DNA: TGTGCCAGCGGGCAGGAGGATCCGGGTGAGCAGTTCTTC. This codes for CASGQEDPGEQFF. The V and J genes are TRBV2 and TRBJ2-1; D might be TRBD2 (5 bases). CDR1 is SNHLY, CDR2 FYNNEI, per germline. V was clipped by 8 bases and J by 9 bases, with 17 bases between them. The CDR3 consists of 13 residues.

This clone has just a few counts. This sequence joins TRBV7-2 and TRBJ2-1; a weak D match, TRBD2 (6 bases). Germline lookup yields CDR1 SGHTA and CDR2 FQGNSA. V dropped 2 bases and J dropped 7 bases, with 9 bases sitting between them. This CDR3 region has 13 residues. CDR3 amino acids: CASSLWAGNEQFF. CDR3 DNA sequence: TGTGCCAGCAGCTTATGGGCGGGGAATGAGCAGTTCTTC.

CDR3 DNA: TGTGCCAGCAGCCGACCCACAGGGCTCAAAACACCCCTCCACTTT. It yields the protein CASSRPTGLKTPLHF. The chain is built from TRBV3-1 (or the pseudogene TRBV3-2) and TRBJ1-6; tentatively, D is TRBD1 (6 bases). There are 15 residues in the CDR3. CDR1 is LGHDT, CDR2 YNNKEL, per germline (reference sequence). V lost 4 bases, J lost 11 bases, and 18 bases lay in between.

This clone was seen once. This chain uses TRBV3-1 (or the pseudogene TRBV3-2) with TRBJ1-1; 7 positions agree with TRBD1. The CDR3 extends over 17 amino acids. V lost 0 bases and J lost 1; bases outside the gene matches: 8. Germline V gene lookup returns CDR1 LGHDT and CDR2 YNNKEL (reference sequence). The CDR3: CASSQDSTGPSNTEAFF. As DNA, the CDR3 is TGTGCCAGCAGCCAAGACTCGACAGGGCCCTCGAACACTGAAGCTTTCTTT.